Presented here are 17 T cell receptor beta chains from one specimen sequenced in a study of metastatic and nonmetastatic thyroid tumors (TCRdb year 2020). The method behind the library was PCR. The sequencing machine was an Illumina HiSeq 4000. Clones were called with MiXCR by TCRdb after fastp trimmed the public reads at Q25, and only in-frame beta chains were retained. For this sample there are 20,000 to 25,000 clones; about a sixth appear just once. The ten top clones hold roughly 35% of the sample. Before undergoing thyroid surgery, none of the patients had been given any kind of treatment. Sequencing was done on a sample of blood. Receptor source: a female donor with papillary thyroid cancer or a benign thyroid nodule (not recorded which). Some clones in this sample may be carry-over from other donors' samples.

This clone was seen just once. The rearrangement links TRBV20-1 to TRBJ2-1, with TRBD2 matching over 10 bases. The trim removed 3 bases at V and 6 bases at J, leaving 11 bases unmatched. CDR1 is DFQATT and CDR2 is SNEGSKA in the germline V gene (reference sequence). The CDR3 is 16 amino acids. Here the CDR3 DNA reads TGCAGTGCTAGTATGTTGGCTAGCGGGAGCCTCAATGAGCAGTTCTTC. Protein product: CSASMLASGSLNEQFF.

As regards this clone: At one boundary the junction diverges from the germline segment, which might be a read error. The CDR3 bases are TGTGCCAACAGCCAAAAAAAAAAGGGGGTTGAGGATGAGCAGTTCTTC. Translation: CANSQKKKGVEDEQFF. The rearrangement links TRBV14 to TRBJ2-1, with D possibly TRBD1 on 6 matching bases. The CDR3 covers 16 residues. Germline V CDR1 and CDR2: SGHDN, FVKESK. The whole variable domain, remainder taken from reference TRBV14 and TRBJ2-1, is EAGVTQFPSHSVIEKGQTVTLRCDPISGHDNLYWYRRVMGKEIKFLLHFVKESKQDESGMPNNRFLAERTGGTYSTLKVQPAELEDSGVYFCANSQKKKGVEDEQFFGPGTRLTVL.

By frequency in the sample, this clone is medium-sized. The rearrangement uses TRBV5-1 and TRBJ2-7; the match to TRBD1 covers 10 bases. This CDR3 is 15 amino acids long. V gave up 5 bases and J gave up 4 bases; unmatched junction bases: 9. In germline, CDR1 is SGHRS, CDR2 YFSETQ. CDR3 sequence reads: CASSGDRDRGYEQYF. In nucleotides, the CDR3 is TGCGCCAGCAGTGGGGACCGGGACAGGGGTTACGAGCAGTACTTC.

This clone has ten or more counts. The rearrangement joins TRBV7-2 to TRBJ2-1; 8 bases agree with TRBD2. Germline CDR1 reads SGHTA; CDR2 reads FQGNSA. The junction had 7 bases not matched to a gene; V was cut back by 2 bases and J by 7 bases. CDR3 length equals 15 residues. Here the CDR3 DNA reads TGTGCCAGCAGCTTAACATTTAGCGGGGAAAATGAGCAGTTCTTC. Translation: CASSLTFSGENEQFF.

The CDR3 region is CASRSGFGEQYF. CDR3 sequence (DNA): TGTGCCAGCAGATCGGGATTCGGGGAGCAGTACTTC. The chain combines TRBV11-2 with TRBJ2-7; possible D gene TRBD2, 5 bases. The V and J ends lost 6 bases and 7 bases respectively, with 13 bases between them. The CDR3 totals 12 residues. Germline assignment: CDR1 SGHAT and CDR2 FQNNGV.

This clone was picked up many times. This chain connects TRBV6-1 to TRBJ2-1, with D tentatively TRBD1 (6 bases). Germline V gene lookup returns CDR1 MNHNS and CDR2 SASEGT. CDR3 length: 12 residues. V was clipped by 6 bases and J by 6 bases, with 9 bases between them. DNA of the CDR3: TGTGCCAGCAGGGTAGGGGGCAATGAGCAGTTCTTC. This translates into CASRVGGNEQFF.

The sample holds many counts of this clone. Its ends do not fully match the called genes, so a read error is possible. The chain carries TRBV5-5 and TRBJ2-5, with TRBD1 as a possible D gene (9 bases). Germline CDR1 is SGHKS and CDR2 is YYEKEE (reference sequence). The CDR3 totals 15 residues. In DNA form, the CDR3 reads TGTGCCGGCAGCGGGGGACAGGGAAGGCCAGAGACCCAGTACTTC. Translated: CAGSGGQGRPETQYF.

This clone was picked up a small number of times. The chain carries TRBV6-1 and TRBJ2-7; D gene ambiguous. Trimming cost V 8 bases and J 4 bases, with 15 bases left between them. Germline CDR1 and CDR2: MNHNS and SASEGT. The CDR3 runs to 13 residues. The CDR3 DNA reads TGTGCCAGCGGCATAGGTGTGGGATACGAGCAGTACTTC. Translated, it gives CASGIGVGYEQYF.

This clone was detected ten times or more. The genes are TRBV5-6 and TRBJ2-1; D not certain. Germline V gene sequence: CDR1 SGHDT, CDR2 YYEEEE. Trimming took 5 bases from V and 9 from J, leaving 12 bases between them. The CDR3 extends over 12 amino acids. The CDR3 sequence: CASSQPAVEQFF. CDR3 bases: TGTGCCAGCAGTCAACCAGCCGTTGAGCAGTTCTTC.

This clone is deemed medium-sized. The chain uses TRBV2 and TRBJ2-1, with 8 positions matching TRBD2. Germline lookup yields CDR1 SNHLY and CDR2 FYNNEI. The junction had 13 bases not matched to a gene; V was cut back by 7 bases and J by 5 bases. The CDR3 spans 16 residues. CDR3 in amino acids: CASTYGAGVFHNEQFF. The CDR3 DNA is TGTGCCAGCACCTACGGAGCGGGAGTCTTCCACAATGAGCAGTTCTTC.

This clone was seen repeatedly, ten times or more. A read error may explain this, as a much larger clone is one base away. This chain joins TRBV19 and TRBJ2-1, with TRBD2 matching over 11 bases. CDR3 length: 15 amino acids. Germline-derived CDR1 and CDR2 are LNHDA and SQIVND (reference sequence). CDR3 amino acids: CASSRLAGIYNGQFF. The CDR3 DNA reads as TGTGCCAGTAGTCGACTAGCGGGGATCTACAATGGGCAGTTCTTC.

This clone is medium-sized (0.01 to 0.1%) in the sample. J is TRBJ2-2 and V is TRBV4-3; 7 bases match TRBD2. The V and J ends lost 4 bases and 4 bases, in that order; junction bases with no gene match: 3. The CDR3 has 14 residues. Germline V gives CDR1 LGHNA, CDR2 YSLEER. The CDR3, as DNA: TGCGCCAGCAGCCCTTGGACTAGCACCGGGGAGCTGTTTTTT. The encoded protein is CASSPWTSTGELFF.

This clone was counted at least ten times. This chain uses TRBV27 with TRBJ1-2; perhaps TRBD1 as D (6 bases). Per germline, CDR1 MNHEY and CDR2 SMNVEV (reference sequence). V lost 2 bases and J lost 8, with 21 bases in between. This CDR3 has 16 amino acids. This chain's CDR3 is CASSLGGTSAERGYTF. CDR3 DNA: TGTGCCAGCAGTTTAGGGGGGACATCTGCTGAGCGGGGCTACACCTTC.

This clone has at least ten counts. CDR3 amino acids: CSATAAASNQPQHF. CDR3 DNA: TGCAGTGCAACGGCCGCGGCGAGCAATCAGCCCCAGCATTTT. This rearrangement joins TRBV20-1 to TRBJ1-5, with D uncertain. Trimming removed 6 bases at V and 1 base at J, with 13 bases between. Germline lookup yields CDR1 DFQATT and CDR2 SNEGSKA (reference sequence). This CDR3 has 14 residues.

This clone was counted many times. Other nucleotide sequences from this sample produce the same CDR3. Here the CDR3 reads CASSLTEFYEQYF. The CDR3 bases are TGTGCCAGCAGCTTGACAGAATTCTACGAGCAGTACTTC. V usage is TRBV11-3 and J usage is TRBJ2-7; D possibly corresponds to TRBD1 (5 bases). CDR1 SGHNT and CDR2 YENEEA come from the germline V gene. Trimming cost V 3 bases and J 3 bases, with 9 bases left between them. The CDR3 runs to 13 residues.

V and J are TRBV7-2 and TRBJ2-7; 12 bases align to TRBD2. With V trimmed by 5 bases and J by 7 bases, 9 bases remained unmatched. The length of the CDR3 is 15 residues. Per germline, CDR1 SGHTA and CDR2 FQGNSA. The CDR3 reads CASSPRTSGDREQYF. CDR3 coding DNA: TGTGCCAGCAGCCCGCGGACTAGCGGGGATAGAGAGCAGTACTTC.

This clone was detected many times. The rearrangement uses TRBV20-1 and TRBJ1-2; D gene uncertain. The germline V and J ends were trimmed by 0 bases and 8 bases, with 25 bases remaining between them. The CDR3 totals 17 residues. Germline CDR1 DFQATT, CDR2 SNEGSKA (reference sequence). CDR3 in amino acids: CSARDYEDGLNYGGYTF. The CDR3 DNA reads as TGCAGTGCTAGAGATTATGAGGACGGACTTAACTATGGCGGCTACACCTTC.